Sequencing of this T cell receptor (beta chain) was carried out in a study of blood T cell repertoires in COVID-19. Study as a whole: There were acute and convalescent COVID-19 samples, and they came from the United States, Italy and Spain.

In the original workflow: Reference gene primer amplification in the assay estimated nucleated cell counts. The table came from immunoSEQ multiplex PCR; TCRdb's copy has only in-frame clones and leaves some out. V and J calls and clone size are those listed in that table; D and trimming were worked out from the DNA. This table has about 34,000 clones, approximately 77% appearing once. Unmatched junction bases numbered 11, after V lost 7 bases and J lost 5 bases. The CDR3 is 15 residues long. From germline, CDR1 is LNHDA and CDR2 SQIVND (reference sequence). This receptor was taken from a human donor in a cohort sampled during active COVID-19. Sequenced input: peripheral blood. J is TRBJ2-5 and V is TRBV19; 9 bases fit TRBD2. This CDR3 reads CASTPGTSSRETQYF. The CDR3 DNA reads TGTGCCAGTACCCCTGGGACTAGCTCCCGGGAGACCCAGTACTTC.